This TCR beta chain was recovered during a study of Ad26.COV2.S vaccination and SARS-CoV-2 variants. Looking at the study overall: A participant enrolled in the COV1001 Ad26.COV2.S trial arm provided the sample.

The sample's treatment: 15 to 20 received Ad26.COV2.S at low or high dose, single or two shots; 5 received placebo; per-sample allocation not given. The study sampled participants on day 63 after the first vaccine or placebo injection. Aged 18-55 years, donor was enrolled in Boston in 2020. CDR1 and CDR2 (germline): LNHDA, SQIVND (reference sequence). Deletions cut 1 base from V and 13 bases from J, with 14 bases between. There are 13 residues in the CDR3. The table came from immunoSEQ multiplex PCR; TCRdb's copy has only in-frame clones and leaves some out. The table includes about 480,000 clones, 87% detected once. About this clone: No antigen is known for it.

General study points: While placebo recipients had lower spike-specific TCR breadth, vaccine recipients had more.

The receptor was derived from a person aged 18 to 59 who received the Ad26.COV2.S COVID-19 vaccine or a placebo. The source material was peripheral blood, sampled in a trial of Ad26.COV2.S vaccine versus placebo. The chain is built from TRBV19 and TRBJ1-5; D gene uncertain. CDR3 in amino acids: CASSIVGPGGQHF. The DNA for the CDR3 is TGTGCCAGTAGTATAGTCGGGCCCGGAGGACAGCATTTT. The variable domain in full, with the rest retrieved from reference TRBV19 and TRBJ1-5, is DGGITQSPKYLFRKEGQNVTLSCEQNLNHDAMYWYRQDPGQGLRLIYYSQIVNDFQKGDIAEGYSVSREKKESFPLTVTSAQKNPTAFYLCASSIVGPGGQHFGDGTRLSIL.